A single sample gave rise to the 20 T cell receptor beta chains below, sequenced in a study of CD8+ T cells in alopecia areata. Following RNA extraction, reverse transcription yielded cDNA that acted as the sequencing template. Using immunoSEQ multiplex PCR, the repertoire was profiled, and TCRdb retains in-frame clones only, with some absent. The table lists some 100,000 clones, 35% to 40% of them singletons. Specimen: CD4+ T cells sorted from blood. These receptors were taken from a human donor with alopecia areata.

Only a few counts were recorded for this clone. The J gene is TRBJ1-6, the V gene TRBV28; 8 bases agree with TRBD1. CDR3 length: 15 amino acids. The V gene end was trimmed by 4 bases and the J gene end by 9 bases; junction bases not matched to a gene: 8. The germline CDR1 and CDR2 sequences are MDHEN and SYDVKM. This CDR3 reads CASSSGQGVGSPLHF. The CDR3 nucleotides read TGTGCCAGCAGTTCCGGACAGGGTGTTGGTTCACCCCTCCACTTT.

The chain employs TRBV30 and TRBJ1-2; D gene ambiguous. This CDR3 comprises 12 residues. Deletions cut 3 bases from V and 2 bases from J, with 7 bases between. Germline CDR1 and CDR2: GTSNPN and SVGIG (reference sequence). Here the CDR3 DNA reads TGTGCCTGGAGACGGGCGAACTATGGCTACACCTTC. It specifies CAWRRANYGYTF.

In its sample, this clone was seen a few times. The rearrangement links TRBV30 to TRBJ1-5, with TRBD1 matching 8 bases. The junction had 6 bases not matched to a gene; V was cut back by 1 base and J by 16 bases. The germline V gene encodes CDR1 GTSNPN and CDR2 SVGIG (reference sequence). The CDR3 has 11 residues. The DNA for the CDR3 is TGTGCCTGGAGTGGGGGACAGGCGCTTCATTTT. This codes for CAWSGGQALHF. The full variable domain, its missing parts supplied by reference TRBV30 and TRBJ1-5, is SQTIHQWPATLVQPVGSPLSLECTVEGTSNPNLYWYRQAAGRGLQLLFYSVGIGQISSEVPQNLSASRPQDRQFILSSKKLLLSDSGFYLCAWSGGQALHFGDGTRLSIL.

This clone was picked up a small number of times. As DNA, the CDR3 is TGTGCCAGCAGCTGGGACAGGGAACTCGGGGAGCTGTTTTTT. Its translation is CASSWDRELGELFF. The rearrangement links TRBV7-2 to TRBJ2-2; 9 bases are a match to TRBD1. V trimming: 4 bases; J trimming: 7 bases; junction bases outside the gene matches: 4. The CDR3 totals 14 residues. The germline CDR1 and CDR2 sequences are SGHTA and FQGNSA.

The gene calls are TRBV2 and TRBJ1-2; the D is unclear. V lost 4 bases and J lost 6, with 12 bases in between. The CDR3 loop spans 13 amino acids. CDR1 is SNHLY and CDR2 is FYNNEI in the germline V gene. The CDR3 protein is CASSAEGTHGYTF. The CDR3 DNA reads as TGTGCCAGCAGTGCGGAGGGCACCCATGGCTACACCTTC.

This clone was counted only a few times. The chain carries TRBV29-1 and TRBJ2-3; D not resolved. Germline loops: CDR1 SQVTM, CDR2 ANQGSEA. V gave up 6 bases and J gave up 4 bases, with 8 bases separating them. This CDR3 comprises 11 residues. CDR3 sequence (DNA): TGCAGCGTCCTACAGTCAGATACGCAGTATTTT. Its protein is CSVLQSDTQYF.

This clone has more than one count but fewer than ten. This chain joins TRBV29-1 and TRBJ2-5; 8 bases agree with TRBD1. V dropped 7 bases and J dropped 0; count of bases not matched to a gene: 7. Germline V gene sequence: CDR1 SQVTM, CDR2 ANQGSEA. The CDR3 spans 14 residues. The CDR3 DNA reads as TGCAGCGCCAGGGACAGGATGTACCAAGAGACCCAGTACTTC. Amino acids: CSARDRMYQETQYF.

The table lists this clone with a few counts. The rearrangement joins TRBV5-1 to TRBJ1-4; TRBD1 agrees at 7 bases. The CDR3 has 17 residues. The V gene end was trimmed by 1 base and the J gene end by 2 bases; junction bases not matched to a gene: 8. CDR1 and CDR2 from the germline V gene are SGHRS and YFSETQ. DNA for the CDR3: TGCGCCAGCAGCTTGACAGGGGATCCTCGGACTAATGAAAAACTGTTTTTT. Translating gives CASSLTGDPRTNEKLFF.

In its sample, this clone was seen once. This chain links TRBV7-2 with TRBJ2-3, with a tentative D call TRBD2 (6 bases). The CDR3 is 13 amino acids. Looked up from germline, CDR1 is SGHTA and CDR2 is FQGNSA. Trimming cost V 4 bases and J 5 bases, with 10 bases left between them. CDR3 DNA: TGTGCCAGCAGCTCGACTAGTGGAGATACGCAGTATTTT. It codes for CASSSTSGDTQYF.

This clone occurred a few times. The CDR3 is CASSGGGYTGELFF. DNA for the CDR3: TGTGCCAGCAGCGGAGGAGGGTACACCGGGGAGCTGTTTTTT. The V call is TRBV7-9, the J call TRBJ2-2; weak D call: TRBD2 (6 bases). CDR3 length: 14 residues. Trimming took off 5 bases at V and 3 bases at J, with 10 bases between the two ends. In germline, CDR1 is SEHNR, CDR2 FQNEAQ (reference sequence).

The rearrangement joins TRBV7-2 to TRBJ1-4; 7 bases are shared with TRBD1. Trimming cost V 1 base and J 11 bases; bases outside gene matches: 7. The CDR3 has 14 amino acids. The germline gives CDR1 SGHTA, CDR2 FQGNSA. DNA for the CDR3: TGTGCCAGCAGCTTAGACCGACAGGGTGGGAAACTGTTTTTT. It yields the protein CASSLDRQGGKLFF.

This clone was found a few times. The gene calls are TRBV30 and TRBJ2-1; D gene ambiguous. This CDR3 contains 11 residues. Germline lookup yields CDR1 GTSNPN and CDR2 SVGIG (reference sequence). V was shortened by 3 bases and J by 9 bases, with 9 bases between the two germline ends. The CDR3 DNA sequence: TGTGCCTGGAGCTCCTTCGGTGAGCAGTTCTTC. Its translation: CAWSSFGEQFF.

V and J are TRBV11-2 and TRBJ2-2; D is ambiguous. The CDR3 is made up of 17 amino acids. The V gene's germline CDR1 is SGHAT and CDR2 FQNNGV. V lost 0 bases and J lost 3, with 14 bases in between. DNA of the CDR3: TGTGCCAGCAGCTTAGATCTGAGAACCCTCTACACCGGGGAGCTGTTTTTT. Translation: CASSLDLRTLYTGELFF.

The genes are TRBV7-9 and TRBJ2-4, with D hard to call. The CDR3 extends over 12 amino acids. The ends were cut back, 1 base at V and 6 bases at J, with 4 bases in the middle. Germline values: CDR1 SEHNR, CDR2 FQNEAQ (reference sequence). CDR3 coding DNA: TGTGCCAGCAGCTTAGACCGAAACATTCAGTACTTC. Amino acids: CASSLDRNIQYF. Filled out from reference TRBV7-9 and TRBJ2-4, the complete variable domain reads DTGVSQNPRHKITKRGQNVTFRCDPISEHNRLYWYRQTLGQGPEFLTYFQNEAQLEKSRLLSDRFSAERPKGSFSTLEIQRTEQGDSAMYLCASSLDRNIQYFGAGTRLSVL.

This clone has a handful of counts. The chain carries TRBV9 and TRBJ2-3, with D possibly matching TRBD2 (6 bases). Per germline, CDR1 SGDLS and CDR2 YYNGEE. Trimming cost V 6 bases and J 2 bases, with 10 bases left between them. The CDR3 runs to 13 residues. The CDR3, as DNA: TGTGCCAGCAACCGGGGACTCACAGATACGCAGTATTTT. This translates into CASNRGLTDTQYF.

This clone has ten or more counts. The CDR3 DNA reads TGTGCCAGCAGCCCGACAGGGCCTGGAGATACGCAGTATTTT. The encoded protein is CASSPTGPGDTQYF. V usage is TRBV7-2 and J usage is TRBJ2-3, with 7 bases fitting TRBD1. The CDR3 covers 14 residues. CDR1 and CDR2 from the germline V gene are SGHTA and FQGNSA. After removal of 5 bases from V and 5 bases from J, the junction contained 7 bases not matched to a gene.

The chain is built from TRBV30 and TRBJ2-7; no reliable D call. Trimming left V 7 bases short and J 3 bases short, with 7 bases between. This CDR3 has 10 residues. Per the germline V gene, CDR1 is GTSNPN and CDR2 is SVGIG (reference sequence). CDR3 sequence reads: CASGLYEQYF. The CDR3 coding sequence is TGTGCCTCTGGCCTCTACGAGCAGTACTTC.

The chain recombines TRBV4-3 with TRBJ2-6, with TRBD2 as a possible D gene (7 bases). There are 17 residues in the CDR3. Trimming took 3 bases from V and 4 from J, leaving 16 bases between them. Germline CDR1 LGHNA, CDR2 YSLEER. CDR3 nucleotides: TGCGCCAGCAGCCAGGCGGCCGGGGGGCGAGGGGCCAACGTCCTGACTTTC. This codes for CASSQAAGGRGANVLTF.

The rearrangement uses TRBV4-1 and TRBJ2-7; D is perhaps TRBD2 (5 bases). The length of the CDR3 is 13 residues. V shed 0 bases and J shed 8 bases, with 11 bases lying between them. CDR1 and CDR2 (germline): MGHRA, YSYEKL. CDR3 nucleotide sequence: TGCGCCAGCAGCCAAGATGACGGGGTTAAGCAGTACTTC. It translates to CASSQDDGVKQYF.

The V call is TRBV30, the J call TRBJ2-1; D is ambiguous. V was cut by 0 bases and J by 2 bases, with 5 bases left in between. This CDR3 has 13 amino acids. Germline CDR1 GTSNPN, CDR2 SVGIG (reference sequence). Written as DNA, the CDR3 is TGTGCCTGGAGTGTGGGGACCTACAATGAGCAGTTCTTC. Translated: CAWSVGTYNEQFF.